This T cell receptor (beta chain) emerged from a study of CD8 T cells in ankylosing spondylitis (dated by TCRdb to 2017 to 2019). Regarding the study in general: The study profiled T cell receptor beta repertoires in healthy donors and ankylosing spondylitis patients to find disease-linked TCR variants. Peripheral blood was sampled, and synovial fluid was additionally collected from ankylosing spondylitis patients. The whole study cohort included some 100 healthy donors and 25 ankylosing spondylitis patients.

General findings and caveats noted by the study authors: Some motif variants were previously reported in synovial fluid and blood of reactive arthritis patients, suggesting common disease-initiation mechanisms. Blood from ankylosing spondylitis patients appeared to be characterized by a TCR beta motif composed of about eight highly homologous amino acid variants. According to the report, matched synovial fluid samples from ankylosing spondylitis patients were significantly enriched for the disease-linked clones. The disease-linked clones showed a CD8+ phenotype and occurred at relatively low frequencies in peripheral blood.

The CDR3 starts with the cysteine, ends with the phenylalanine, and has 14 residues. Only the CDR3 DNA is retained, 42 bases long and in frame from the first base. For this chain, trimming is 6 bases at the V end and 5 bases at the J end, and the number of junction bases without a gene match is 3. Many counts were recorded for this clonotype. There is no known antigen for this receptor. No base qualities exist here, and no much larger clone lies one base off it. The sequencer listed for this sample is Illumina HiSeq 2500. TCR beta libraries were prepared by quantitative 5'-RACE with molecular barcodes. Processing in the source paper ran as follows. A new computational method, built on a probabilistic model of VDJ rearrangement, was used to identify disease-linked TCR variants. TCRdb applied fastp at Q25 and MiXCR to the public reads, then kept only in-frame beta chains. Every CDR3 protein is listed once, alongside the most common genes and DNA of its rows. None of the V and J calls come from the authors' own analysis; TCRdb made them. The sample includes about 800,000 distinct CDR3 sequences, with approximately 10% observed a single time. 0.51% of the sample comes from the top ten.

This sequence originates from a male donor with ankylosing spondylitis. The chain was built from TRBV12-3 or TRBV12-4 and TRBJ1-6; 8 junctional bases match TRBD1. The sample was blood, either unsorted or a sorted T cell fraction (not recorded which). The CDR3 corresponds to CASRPQGDNSPLHF. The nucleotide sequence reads TGTGCCAGCAGACCACAGGGGGATAATTCACCCCTCCACTTT.